Here is one TCR beta chain with its context. The Seattle site enrolled patients during active infection and followed them longitudinally. As processed by the authors: Reference gene primer amplification gave estimated nucleated cell counts. Measured with immunoSEQ multiplex PCR; TCRdb has only the in-frame clones, and not every one. Clonal size and the V and J genes are those of that table, whereas D and trimming came from the DNA. In the table there are about 87,000 clones, about 85% of which are singletons. Germline V gene data show CDR1 as SGHTA and CDR2 as FQGNSA. The CDR3 runs to 18 residues. J was trimmed by 0 bases and V by 2 bases; bases with no gene match: 5. This record comes from a study of blood T cell repertoires in COVID-19. The wider study: The study drew acute and convalescent COVID-19 samples from the United States, Italy and Spain. From T cells, B-cell-depleted T cells, or PBMCs came the material, which was cDNA or gDNA.

This clonotype was obtained from a woman older than 75 with COVID-19, enrolled during active disease. Sequencing was done on a sample of peripheral blood. This sequence joins TRBV7-2 and TRBJ2-1; TRBD2 matches at 12 bases. CDR3 amino acids: CASSLTSGGISSYNEQFF. The CDR3 bases are TGTGCCAGCAGCTTAACTAGCGGGGGGATCAGCTCCTACAATGAGCAGTTCTTC. The full variable domain, completed using reference TRBV7-2 and TRBJ2-1, is GAGVSQSPSNKVTEKGKDVELRCDPISGHTALYWYRQSLGQGLEFLIYFQGNSAPDKSGLPSDRFSAERTGGSVSTLTIQRTQQEDSAVYLCASSLTSGGISSYNEQFFGPGTRLTVL.